This T cell receptor (beta chain) was profiled in a study of blood T cell repertoires in COVID-19. Deletions cut 4 bases from V and 2 bases from J, with 12 bases between. CDR1 and CDR2 (germline): MNHEY, SVGEGT. This CDR3 region has 15 residues. Under the authors' procedure: For nucleated cells, counts were estimated from reference gene primer amplification. Repertoires were generated with immunoSEQ multiplex PCR, while TCRdb's copy carries only in-frame clones and drops some. For V, J and clone size, that table is used; D and trimming come from the DNA. The data show 20,000 to 25,000 clones, 65% to 90% seen once.

The chain combines TRBV6-2 or TRBV6-3 with TRBJ1-5, with a tentative D call TRBD1 (5 bases). Sequences were obtained from peripheral blood. This receptor was obtained from a man between 65 and 85 years old with acute or convalescent COVID-19. As DNA, the CDR3 is TGTGCCAGCAGTTCGGGGGAGGGACGCAATCAGCCCCAGCATTTT. Residues: CASSSGEGRNQPQHF.